This T cell receptor beta chain stems from a study of blood T cell repertoires in COVID-19. At the level of the study: Samples representing acute and convalescent COVID-19 were sourced from the United States, Italy and Spain. PBMCs, B-cell-depleted T cells, or T cells provided the cDNA or gDNA that made up the material.

The germline V and J ends were trimmed by 3 bases and 6 bases, with 6 bases remaining between them. The CDR3 consists of 11 residues. Per the authors' pipeline: Scientists estimated how many nucleated cells there were by amplifying reference gene primers. Method: immunoSEQ multiplex PCR; TCRdb's copy keeps in-frame clones and lacks some. V and J calls and clone size follow that table, whereas D and trimming were derived from the DNA. The sample carries 150,000 or so clones, less than 90% recorded once. Sequencing was carried out using peripheral blood. The rearrangement joins TRBV12-3 or TRBV12-4 to TRBJ2-7; weak D call: TRBD1 (6 bases). This receptor was identified in a woman between 65 and 79 years old with acute or convalescent COVID-19. The CDR3 reads CASSFRGEQYF. The CDR3 DNA reads TGTGCCAGCAGTTTCAGGGGCGAGCAGTACTTC.